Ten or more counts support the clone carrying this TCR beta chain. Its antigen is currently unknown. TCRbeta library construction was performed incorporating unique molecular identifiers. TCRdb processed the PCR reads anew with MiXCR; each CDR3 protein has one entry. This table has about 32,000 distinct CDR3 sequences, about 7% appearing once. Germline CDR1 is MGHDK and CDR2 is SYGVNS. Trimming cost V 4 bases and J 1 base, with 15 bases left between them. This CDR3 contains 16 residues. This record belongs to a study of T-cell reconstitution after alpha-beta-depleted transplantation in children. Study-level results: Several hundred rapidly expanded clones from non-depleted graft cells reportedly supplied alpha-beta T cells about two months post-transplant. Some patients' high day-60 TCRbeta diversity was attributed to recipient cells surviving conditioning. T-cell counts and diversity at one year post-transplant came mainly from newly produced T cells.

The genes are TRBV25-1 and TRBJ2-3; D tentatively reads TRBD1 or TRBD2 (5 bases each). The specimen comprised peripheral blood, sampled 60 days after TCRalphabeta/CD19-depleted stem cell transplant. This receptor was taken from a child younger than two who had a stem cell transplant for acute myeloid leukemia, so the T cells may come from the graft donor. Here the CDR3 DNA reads TGTGCCAGCAGTGCAGGATGGTTGGGGGGCACAGATACGCAGTATTTT. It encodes CASSAGWLGGTDTQYF.